One sample yielded the 21 T cell receptor beta chains listed below, sequenced in a study of long-term antiretroviral therapy in people with HIV. The assay used was immunoSEQ (version v3.0), run at survey level. The method was immunoSEQ multiplex PCR; TCRdb's version includes in-frame clones alone and lacks a portion of them. The sample yields 30,000 or so clones, 65% to 75% seen once. Material: unsorted PBMCs, obtained 3 years after starting antiretroviral therapy. All receptors come from a man between 50 and 59 years old with HIV.

J is TRBJ2-1 and V is TRBV29-1; perhaps TRBD2 as D (6 bases). The CDR3 loop spans 14 amino acids. The germline V gene encodes CDR1 SQVTM and CDR2 ANQGSEA. With 5 bases removed from V and 4 bases from J, the gap between germline ends came to 15 bases. CDR3 region: CSVTPGLGYNEQFF. The CDR3 DNA reads TGCAGCGTTACCCCGGGACTGGGATACAATGAGCAGTTCTTC.

The rearrangement joins TRBV7-8 to TRBJ1-4; D is unresolved. The CDR3 runs 15 residues. The germline CDR1 and CDR2 sequences are SGHVS and FQNEAQ. With 0 bases removed from V and 7 bases from J, the gap between germline ends came to 12 bases. The DNA for the CDR3 is TGTGCCAGCAGCTTAGCGGCCCATGGAGGTGAAAAACTGTTTTTT. This translates into CASSLAAHGGEKLFF.

The genes are TRBV30 and TRBJ2-7; D is possibly TRBD2 (5 bases). The CDR3 sequence is 13 residues long. Deletions cut 0 bases from V and 4 bases from J, with 10 bases between. Per germline, CDR1 GTSNPN and CDR2 SVGIG (reference sequence). CDR3 bases: TGTGCCTGGAGTGTATTGGGGAGATACGAGCAGTACTTC. Encoded protein: CAWSVLGRYEQYF.

The chain joins TRBV5-1 to TRBJ2-5; TRBD2 agrees at 9 bases. With V trimmed by 5 bases and J by 4 bases, 6 bases remained unmatched. From germline, CDR1 is SGHRS and CDR2 YFSETQ. The CDR3 sequence is 14 residues long. Here the CDR3 reads CASRIGSGGETQYF. CDR3 DNA: TGCGCCAGCAGAATCGGTAGCGGGGGAGAGACCCAGTACTTC.

This clone was counted a single time. The chain couples TRBV6-6 to TRBJ2-7, with 9 nucleotides matching TRBD1. The CDR3 contains 15 residues. The germline V gene has CDR1 MNHNY and CDR2 SVGAGI (reference sequence). Trimming cost V 4 bases and J 3 bases; bases outside gene matches: 7. CDR3 coding DNA: TGTGCCAGCAGTTCGCCGGGACAGGGCGTCTACGAGCAGTACTTC. This encodes CASSSPGQGVYEQYF.

This rearrangement joins TRBV19 to TRBJ2-5; 8 positions match TRBD2. Per the germline V gene, CDR1 is LNHDA and CDR2 is SQIVND (reference sequence). V gave up 11 bases and J gave up 2 bases; unmatched junction bases: 7. The CDR3 is 13 amino acids. The CDR3 DNA reads TGTGCCGCATCCACTAGCGGACAAGAGACCCAGTACTTC. This encodes CAASTSGQETQYF.

The chain employs TRBV5-1 and TRBJ2-1; D ambiguous. V lost 0 bases and J lost 0, with 7 bases in between. The CDR3 sequence is 15 residues long. Germline CDR1 and CDR2: SGHRS and YFSETQ. The CDR3: CASSLGGLSYNEQFF. CDR3 nucleotide sequence: TGCGCCAGCAGCTTGGGTGGGCTCTCCTACAATGAGCAGTTCTTC.

The rearrangement links TRBV30 to TRBJ2-5; D might be TRBD1 (5 bases). This CDR3 region has 12 residues. CDR1 and CDR2 (germline): GTSNPN, SVGIG (reference sequence). V shed 7 bases and J shed 6 bases, with 15 bases lying between them. Here the CDR3 DNA reads TGTGCCTTGGAGACAGTAGAAAAGACCCAGTACTTC. Its translation is CALETVEKTQYF.

The chain employs TRBV5-1 and TRBJ2-3; TRBD2 is a possible D gene (6 bases). V lost 0 bases, J lost 4 bases, and 18 bases lay in between. The CDR3 spans 17 residues. The germline CDR1 and CDR2 sequences are SGHRS and YFSETQ. As DNA, the CDR3 is TGCGCCAGCAGCTTGGCCGGTGTGGGAGGTAGTCCAGATACGCAGTATTTT. Its protein product is CASSLAGVGGSPDTQYF.

This chain links TRBV5-4 with TRBJ1-5; 10 bases are shared with TRBD1. This CDR3 is 14 amino acids long. The V segment lost 4 bases and the J segment 6 bases; nucleotides outside the gene matches: 4. Looked up from germline, CDR1 is SGHNT and CDR2 is YYREEE (reference sequence). Written as DNA, the CDR3 is TGTGCCAGCAGCGCCGGGACAGGGGTTCAGCCCCAGCATTTT. It codes for CASSAGTGVQPQHF.

The chain links TRBV30 to TRBJ1-2; D is possibly TRBD1 (6 bases). The germline V gene encodes CDR1 GTSNPN and CDR2 SVGIG (reference sequence). Deletions cut 6 bases from V and 8 bases from J, with 22 bases between. There are 14 residues in the CDR3. Here the CDR3 DNA reads TGTGCCTGTCGAGGACAGCAGAACTATGGGGGCTACACCTTC. It is translated as CACRGQQNYGGYTF.

This clone was counted only a few times. The junction does not match germline at one end; this may be a read error. The chain links TRBV28 to TRBJ1-1; unclear D gene. Germline assignment: CDR1 MDHEN and CDR2 SYDVKM. This CDR3 spans 12 amino acids. The CDR3 here is CASSLYRLEASF. The CDR3 DNA follows: TGTGCCAGCAGTTTATACCGCCTCGAGGCTTCCTTT.

V gene TRBV7-3 combines with J gene TRBJ2-1; 9 bases line up with TRBD2. Germline V lookup: CDR1 SGHTA, CDR2 FQGTGA. V gave up 4 bases and J gave up 5 bases; unmatched junction bases: 18. CDR3 length equals 19 residues. DNA of the CDR3: TGTGCCAGCAGCTCCTCCGGTTCTAGCGGGGCGCGCCCAAACAATGAGCAGTTCTTC. This translates into CASSSSGSSGARPNNEQFF.

This clone was recorded a few times. The chain recombines TRBV19 with TRBJ2-1; D unclear. V lost 1 base to trimming and J lost 2 bases, with 9 bases between them. CDR1 is LNHDA, CDR2 SQIVND, per germline (reference sequence). The CDR3 is 15 residues long. This CDR3 is CASSIVLGPYNEQFF. The CDR3 coding sequence is TGTGCCAGTAGTATAGTGCTAGGGCCCTACAATGAGCAGTTCTTC.

In this sample, this clone turned up a few times. The chain carries TRBV28 and TRBJ1-2, with D perhaps TRBD1 (6 bases). Trimming took 6 bases from V and 4 from J, leaving 12 bases between them. This CDR3 is built from 13 residues. Germline lookup yields CDR1 MDHEN and CDR2 SYDVKM. CDR3 in amino acids: CASSQTGIYGYTF. The DNA for the CDR3 is TGTGCCAGCAGCCAGACAGGAATCTATGGCTACACCTTC.

This clone came up once. V is TRBV6-6 and J is TRBJ2-1; 13 bases match TRBD2. CDR1 is MNHNY, CDR2 SVGAGI, per germline (reference sequence). CDR3 length: 16 residues. V was pared by 4 bases and J by 8 bases, with 8 bases of the junction left unmatched. CDR3 sequence reads: CASSSRTSGGLYEQFF. CDR3 DNA sequence: TGTGCCAGCAGTTCTCGGACTAGCGGGGGTCTGTATGAGCAGTTCTTC.

The CDR3 coding sequence is TGTGCCAGCTCACAAGACAGGGTACGGGCCGGGTACAATGAGCAGTTCTTC. Protein product: CASSQDRVRAGYNEQFF. The V gene is TRBV18, the J gene TRBJ2-1; 7 bases match TRBD1. The CDR3 has 17 residues. V lost 4 bases, J lost 4 bases, and 13 bases stayed unmatched. The germline V gene has CDR1 KGHSH and CDR2 LQKENI.

The chain recombines TRBV5-5 with TRBJ2-7; TRBD1 aligns across 10 bases. The CDR3 has 15 amino acids. Trimming at V came to 2 bases and at J to 3 bases, leaving 5 bases not matched to a gene. Germline CDR1 SGHKS, CDR2 YYEKEE (reference sequence). The CDR3 sequence: CASSFRQGARYEQYF. The CDR3 DNA is TGTGCCAGCAGCTTCCGACAGGGGGCACGCTACGAGCAGTACTTC.

The chain couples TRBV28 to TRBJ1-6; no reliable D call. The CDR3 extends over 12 amino acids. The V end was cut by 5 bases, the J end by 14 bases, with 13 bases between. The germline CDR1 and CDR2 sequences are MDHEN and SYDVKM. Written as DNA, the CDR3 is TGTGCCAGCAGTGTAACCTTGAGTTCCCTCCACTTT. Amino acids: CASSVTLSSLHF.

This clone was seen only a few times. The chain is built from TRBV10-1 and TRBJ2-2; no firm D call. Germline CDR1 WNHNN, CDR2 SYGVQD (reference sequence). V dropped 3 bases and J dropped 6 bases, with 5 bases sitting between them. The CDR3 runs to 12 residues. The CDR3 protein is CASSDQSGELFF. The CDR3 nucleotides are TGCGCCAGCAGTGATCAATCCGGGGAGCTGTTTTTT.

The rearrangement uses TRBV10-2 and TRBJ2-6, with D perhaps being TRBD1 or TRBD2 (5 bases each). Between the trimmed V and J ends, which lost 3 bases and 2 bases, there was a span of 17 bases. This CDR3 region has 18 residues. The germline V gene has CDR1 WSHSY and CDR2 SAAADI. The CDR3 nucleotides read TGCGCCAGCAGTGATCCATTCAGGGAGAAGGCTGGGGCCAACGTCCTGACTTTC. The encoded protein is CASSDPFREKAGANVLTF.